A single sample is the source of the 21 T cell receptor beta chains below, sequenced in a study of T cell repertoires in cytomegalovirus infection. TCRdb recomputed calls from the reads with MiXCR, one row per CDR3 protein. This sample yields about 900,000 distinct CDR3 sequences, of which 30% to 40% are seen a single time; around an eighth belongs to the top ten. What these receptors recognize is not known. The sequenced sample was cultured CD8+ T cells from PBMCs, obtained from culture after CMV antigen stimulation. The origin of the receptors is a human donor in good health (CMV status not recorded). Some clones in this sample may be carry-over from other donors' samples.

This clonotype was detected only a few times. V and J are TRBV18 and TRBJ1-5; D is uncertain. The germline gives CDR1 KGHSH, CDR2 LQKENI. This CDR3 has 14 amino acids. The germline V and J ends were trimmed by 6 bases and 5 bases, with 14 bases remaining between them. The DNA for the CDR3 is TGTGCCAGCTCCGCTTTTATAGCCGATCAGCCCCAGCATTTT. It yields the protein CASSAFIADQPQHF.

At least ten counts were recorded for this clonotype. The chain couples TRBV12-3 or TRBV12-4 to TRBJ2-5; 10 nucleotides line up with TRBD1. This CDR3 region has 15 residues. V trimming: 3 bases; J trimming: 5 bases; junction bases outside the gene matches: 6. In DNA, the CDR3 is TGTGCCAGCAGTTTTTCGGGACAGGGGCAGGAGACCCAGTACTTC. This sequence encodes CASSFSGQGQETQYF.

V is TRBV20-1 and J is TRBJ1-2; D perhaps matches TRBD1 (6 bases). CDR3 length: 10 residues. The V gene lost 6 bases and the J gene lost 8 bases, with 10 bases spanning the gap. Germline assignment: CDR1 DFQATT and CDR2 SNEGSKA (reference sequence). The CDR3 reads CSAHRDGYTF. CDR3 nucleotide sequence: TGCAGTGCGCACAGGGACGGCTACACCTTC.

The chain uses TRBV7-6 and TRBJ1-6; D is possibly TRBD1 (6 bases). The V end lost 5 bases, the J end lost 8 bases, and 16 bases lay between the germline ends. Germline V lookup: CDR1 SGHVS, CDR2 FNYEAQ. This CDR3 has 15 residues. CDR3 loop: CASSPEGGQDSPLHF. CDR3 in DNA: TGTGCCAGCAGCCCGGAGGGGGGGCAGGATTCACCCCTCCACTTT. The whole variable domain, remainder taken from reference TRBV7-6 and TRBJ1-6, is GAGVSQSPRYKVTKRGQDVALRCDPISGHVSLYWYRQALGQGPEFLTYFNYEAQQDKSGLPNDRFSAERPEGSISTLTIQRTEQRDSAMYRCASSPEGGQDSPLHFGNGTRLTVT.

The rearrangement uses TRBV7-8 and TRBJ2-1; TRBD2 is a possible D gene (5 bases). The CDR3 loop spans 16 amino acids. Germline V gene data show CDR1 as SGHVS and CDR2 as FQNEAQ. Trimming removed 3 bases from V and 9 bases from J, with 21 bases in between. The CDR3, as DNA: TGTGCCAGCAGCTTTTCTCGTCTAGCATTGATGAGTGAGCAGTTCTTC. It codes for CASSFSRLALMSEQFF. The complete variable domain, with remaining parts taken from reference TRBV7-8 and TRBJ2-1, reads GAGVSQSPRYKVAKRGQDVALRCDPISGHVSLFWYQQALGQGPEFLTYFQNEAQLDKSGLPSDRFFAERPEGSVSTLKIQRTQQEDSAVYLCASSFSRLALMSEQFFGPGTRLTVL.

The chain is built from TRBV6-1 and TRBJ2-2; D remains ambiguous. The CDR3 totals 15 residues. Germline CDR1 is MNHNS and CDR2 is SASEGT. V lost 4 bases and J lost 5, with 14 bases in between. The CDR3 bases are TGTGCCAGCAGTGCATGGCACCTCGGGACCGGGGAGCTGTTTTTT. This encodes CASSAWHLGTGELFF.

The chain couples TRBV24-1 to TRBJ1-2; D remains unclear. This CDR3 has 13 residues. The germline V and J ends were trimmed by 0 bases and 3 bases, with 4 bases remaining between them. The germline V gene encodes CDR1 KGHDR and CDR2 SFDVKD. The CDR3 DNA is TGTGCCACCAGTGATTTGAGCGACTATGGCTACACCTTC. It specifies CATSDLSDYGYTF.

This chain links TRBV2 with TRBJ2-4; 14 nucleotides match TRBD2. The CDR3 covers 19 residues. V was pared by 11 bases and J by 0 bases, with 15 bases of the junction left unmatched. Germline V gene sequence: CDR1 SNHLY, CDR2 FYNNEI. The CDR3 protein is CASTGTGLAGGLAKNIQYF. The DNA for the CDR3 is TGTGCCTCCACGGGCACCGGACTAGCGGGGGGCTTAGCCAAAAACATTCAGTACTTC.

The chain joins TRBV20-1 to TRBJ2-1; the D is unclear. The V end lost 4 bases, the J end lost 4 bases, and 20 bases lay between the germline ends. The CDR3 spans 16 residues. CDR1 DFQATT and CDR2 SNEGSKA come from the germline V gene (reference sequence). The CDR3 nucleotides read TGCAGTGCTACATCCGTCGGGCGAGGACGTTACAATGAGCAGTTCTTC. Translated, it gives CSATSVGRGRYNEQFF.

The chain has TRBV9 and TRBJ2-3; the D gene is possibly TRBD1 (5 bases). Germline CDR1 SGDLS, CDR2 YYNGEE. Between the trimmed V and J ends, which lost 1 base and 1 base, there was a span of 13 bases. The CDR3 runs to 16 residues. Written as DNA, the CDR3 is TGTGCCAGCAGCGTAAATACGCAGGGCGGCACAGATACGCAGTATTTT. Amino acids: CASSVNTQGGTDTQYF.

This clonotype was counted ten times or more. The chain combines TRBV7-2 with TRBJ2-7, with TRBD1 matching 7 bases. V lost 3 bases, J lost 4 bases, and 3 bases stayed unmatched. Germline values: CDR1 SGHTA, CDR2 FQGNSA. The CDR3 has 13 amino acids. CDR3 in DNA: TGTGCCAGCAGCTTCGAGACAGGGTACGAGCAGTACGTC. As protein: CASSFETGYEQYV.

This clonotype was seen ten or more times. This chain links TRBV12-3 or TRBV12-4 with TRBJ2-4, with 12 bases lining up with TRBD1. This CDR3 has 15 amino acids. The junction had 9 bases not matched to a gene; V was cut back by 6 bases and J by 9 bases. The CDR3 nucleotides read TGTGCCAGCAGATCCCGGGACAGGGGGCGGTTCATTCAGTACTTC. Translation: CASRSRDRGRFIQYF.

In its sample, this clonotype was seen a few times. The CDR3 is CASSLAVAGVSYEQYF. The DNA of the CDR3 is TGTGCCAGCAGCTTGGCCGTAGCGGGGGTCTCCTACGAGCAGTACTTC. The chain uses TRBV5-6 and TRBJ2-7, with 9 nucleotides matching TRBD2. Trimming removed 0 bases from V and 0 bases from J; junction bases left unmatched: 4. This CDR3 contains 16 residues. Germline CDR1 reads SGHDT; CDR2 reads YYEEEE.

The table lists this clonotype with a few counts. The chain recombines TRBV19 with TRBJ1-5; tentative D call: TRBD1 (6 bases). The CDR3 is 15 residues long. CDR1 LNHDA and CDR2 SQIVND come from the germline V gene (reference sequence). V lost 4 bases, J lost 6 bases, and 16 bases lay in between. CDR3 residues: CASSTSAGVSQPQHF. The DNA of the CDR3 is TGTGCCAGTAGTACCTCCGCAGGGGTAAGTCAGCCCCAGCATTTT.

The V and J genes are TRBV27 and TRBJ1-5; D not resolved. The V gene's germline CDR1 is MNHEY and CDR2 SMNVEV (reference sequence). The CDR3 is made up of 13 amino acids. With 5 bases removed from V and 3 bases from J, the gap between germline ends came to 8 bases. CDR3 nucleotide sequence: TGTGCCAGCAGTCCCTGGATCAATCAGCCCCAGCATTTT. The encoded protein is CASSPWINQPQHF.

The CDR3: CASSSRRIQETQYF. CDR3 in DNA: TGTGCCAGCAGTTCCCGACGGATTCAAGAGACCCAGTACTTC. The chain is built from TRBV6-2 or TRBV6-3 and TRBJ2-5; unclear D gene. Trimming shortened V by 4 bases and J by 2 bases, and 11 bases separated the two germline ends. In germline, CDR1 is MNHEY, CDR2 SVGEGT. The CDR3 has 14 amino acids.

The V gene is TRBV4-1, the J gene TRBJ2-2, with 12 bases identical to TRBD2. The V gene's germline CDR1 is MGHRA and CDR2 YSYEKL. The CDR3 length is 18 residues. V shed 3 bases, J shed 7 bases, and the junction held 12 bases outside the gene matches. The CDR3 DNA reads as TGCGCCAGCAGCCACACCGGACTAGCGGGATCCTCGGGCGGGGAGCTGTTTTTT. This codes for CASSHTGLAGSSGGELFF.

The genes are TRBV10-3 and TRBJ1-1, with a weak D call TRBD1 (6 bases). The CDR3 sequence is 13 residues long. The germline V gene encodes CDR1 ENHRY and CDR2 SYGVKD. Between the trimmed V and J ends, which lost 8 bases and 0 bases, there was a span of 10 bases. For the CDR3, the DNA is TGTGCCATCGGGGGCAGGTTGAACACTGAAGCTTTCTTT. Its translation is CAIGGRLNTEAFF.

About this clonotype itself: Germline and junction disagree at one end, which may indicate a read error. The chain has TRBV10-3 and TRBJ2-2; D gene unclear. Germline loops: CDR1 ENHRY, CDR2 SYGVKD. The CDR3 has 10 residues. The DNA for the CDR3 is TGTGCCACCAGTGACGGGGAGCTGTTTTTT. Protein: CATSDGELFF.

V usage is TRBV13 and J usage is TRBJ1-5; 8 bases line up with TRBD1. J was trimmed by 6 bases and V by 5 bases; bases with no gene match: 9. CDR3 length equals 15 residues. Germline V gene lookup returns CDR1 PRHDT and CDR2 FYEKMQ (reference sequence). The CDR3 coding sequence is TGTGCCAGCAGCATTGGACAGGGAAGGGGTCAGCCCCAGCATTTT. Amino acids: CASSIGQGRGQPQHF. The whole variable domain, remainder taken from reference TRBV13 and TRBJ1-5, is AAGVIQSPRHLIKEKRETATLKCYPIPRHDTVYWYQQGPGQDPQFLISFYEKMQSDKGSIPDRFSAQQFSDYHSELNMSSLELGDSALYFCASSIGQGRGQPQHFGDGTRLSIL.

The V gene is TRBV6-2 or TRBV6-3, the J gene TRBJ2-1; 11 positions match TRBD2. Germline CDR1 and CDR2: MNHEY and SVGEGT. Trimming at V came to 8 bases and at J to 4 bases, leaving 4 bases not matched to a gene. The length of the CDR3 is 14 residues. In DNA, the CDR3 is TGTGCCAGCGATGCTAGCGGGGGGTACAATGAGCAGTTCTTC. It is translated as CASDASGGYNEQFF.